A selection of T cell receptor beta chains follows, all from one sample in a study of cytomegalovirus exposure and HLA in healthy donors. The protocol was immunoSEQ multiplex PCR, while the TCRdb copy is restricted to in-frame clones and leaves out a portion. The top ten clones hold over 4.5% of a sample with roughly 97,000 clones, less than 85% of them seen once. The specimen was PBMCs. The receptors come from a woman between 18 and 29 years old in good health and CMV-seropositive. The CDR3 runs from the conserved cysteine through the conserved F or W. D genes are given only for firm matches. The size entry is marked missing in some rows and otherwise reads once, few, many or a size class.

j_gene,v_gene,d_gene,abundance,CDR3aa,CDR3nt
TRBJ2-3,TRBV28,TRBD2,.,CASSFPLGREGADTQYF,TGTGCCAGCAGTTTTCCTCTTGGCAGGGAGGGTGCAGATACGCAGTATTTT
TRBJ2-7,TRBV10-3,.,once,CAISEWQGYEQYF,TGTGCCATCAGTGAATGGCAGGGCTACGAGCAGTACTTC
TRBJ2-6,TRBV5-1,TRBD1,.,CASSLTGGSGANVLTF,TGCGCCAGCAGCTTGACAGGGGGCTCTGGGGCCAACGTCCTGACTTTC
TRBJ1-1,TRBV14,.,few,CASSQVARDTEAFF,TGTGCCAGCAGCCAAGTAGCCCGCGACACTGAAGCTTTCTTT
TRBJ2-2,TRBV28,TRBD2,.,CASFSSGSLNTGELFF,TGTGCCAGCTTCTCTAGCGGGAGCCTCAACACCGGGGAGCTGTTTTTT
TRBJ2-1,TRBV30,TRBD2,once,CAWRDGLAHNEQFF,TGTGCCTGGAGGGACGGACTAGCCCACAATGAGCAGTTCTTC
TRBJ2-7,TRBV13,TRBD1,.,CASSSGQGLAEQYF,TGTGCCAGCAGCTCGGGACAGGGCCTCGCCGAGCAGTACTTC
TRBJ2-3,TRBV23-1,TRBD2,few,CASSQPGLAGETHTDTQYF,TGCGCCAGCAGTCAACCGGGACTAGCGGGAGAAACACACACAGATACGCAGTATTTT
TRBJ2-7,TRBV11-3,TRBD2,.,CASSLEGTTYEQYF,TGTGCCAGCAGCTTAGAAGGGACTACCTACGAGCAGTACTTC
TRBJ2-6,TRBV27,.,.,CASSLSNTDRTSSRANVLTF,TGTGCCAGCAGTTTATCCAATACGGACAGGACTAGCTCTAGGGCCAACGTCCTGACTTTC
TRBJ2-3,TRBV13,.,.,CASRLGGPDTQYF,TGTGCCAGCAGGTTGGGAGGTCCAGATACGCAGTATTTT
TRBJ1-5,TRBV5-5,.,.,CASSFSGTLNQPQHF,TGTGCCAGCAGCTTTTCCGGGACACTCAATCAGCCCCAGCATTTT
TRBJ2-2,TRBV2,.,.,CASWKGGSGTGELFF,TGTGCCAGCTGGAAGGGAGGCAGCGGCACCGGGGAGCTGTTTTTT
TRBJ2-5,TRBV28,TRBD2,.,CASTLERESETQYF,TGTGCCAGCACCCTGGAGCGGGAGTCCGAGACCCAGTACTTC
TRBJ1-3,TRBV7-6,TRBD1,once,CASSLGTGAADTIYF,TGTGCCAGCAGCTTAGGAACAGGGGCTGCCGACACCATATATTTT
TRBJ2-1,TRBV6-4,.,.,CASSDVPGGEQFF,TGTGCCAGCAGTGACGTCCCCGGAGGTGAGCAGTTCTTC
TRBJ1-1,TRBV28,.,few,CASSWTGLNTEAFF,TGTGCCAGCAGTTGGACGGGGTTGAACACTGAAGCTTTCTTT
TRBJ2-7,TRBV5-4,TRBD1,.,CASSGRQGENEQYF,TGTGCCAGCAGCGGTAGACAGGGGGAAAACGAGCAGTACTTC
TRBJ1-6,TRBV19,.,.,CASSTAVLGSPLHF,TGTGCCAGTAGTACCGCGGTGTTGGGTTCACCCCTCCACTTT
TRBJ2-3,TRBV14,.,.,CASSQDVDSVSTDTQYF,TGTGCCAGCAGCCAAGATGTTGATAGTGTGAGCACAGATACGCAGTATTTT
TRBJ2-7,TRBV28,TRBD1,.,CASSLGTGGYEQYF,TGTGCCAGCAGTTTAGGGACAGGGGGATACGAGCAGTACTTC
TRBJ2-1,TRBV2,.,.,CASSEASYNEQFF,TGTGCCAGCAGTGAAGCTAGCTACAATGAGCAGTTCTTC
TRBJ2-7,TRBV30,.,.,CAWSGGNFYEQYF,TGTGCCTGGAGCGGCGGGAATTTCTACGAGCAGTACTTC
TRBJ2-7,TRBV2,TRBD2,once,CASSKSSGRAGEQYF,TGTGCCAGCAGTAAATCTAGCGGGAGAGCGGGCGAGCAGTACTTC
TRBJ2-6,TRBV2,TRBD1,.,CASSGGTGGTSGANVLTF,TGTGCCAGCAGTGGCGGGACAGGGGGTACCTCTGGGGCCAACGTCCTGACTTTC
TRBJ2-1,TRBV19,.,once,CARNRDLTLVGYNEQFF,TGTGCCAGGAACCGGGACTTAACCCTCGTTGGATACAATGAGCAGTTCTTC
TRBJ2-7,TRBV6-1,TRBD2,.,CAARTSGAYEQYF,TGTGCCGCCCGGACTAGCGGGGCCTACGAGCAGTACTTC
TRBJ1-3,TRBV28,.,.,CAISPMDAGVDNTIYF,TGTGCCATCAGTCCAATGGACGCGGGCGTCGACAACACCATATATTTT
TRBJ1-5,TRBV19,.,.,CASSISNQPQHF,TGTGCCAGTAGTATTAGTAATCAGCCCCAGCATTTT
TRBJ1-5,TRBV5-8,.,.,CASSSRQSGNQPQHF,TGTGCCAGCAGCTCTAGACAGTCAGGCAATCAGCCCCAGCATTTT
TRBJ2-5,TRBV19,TRBD2,.,CASRWEGPKTQYF,TGTGCCAGTAGATGGGAGGGCCCCAAGACCCAGTACTTC
TRBJ2-7,TRBV29-1,TRBD2,.,CSVAGASGGNYEQYF,TGCAGCGTTGCCGGGGCTAGCGGGGGCAACTACGAGCAGTACTTC
TRBJ2-2,TRBV6-4,.,.,CASSPRPGAGELFF,TGTGCCAGCAGCCCCCGGCCGGGGGCCGGGGAGCTGTTTTTT
TRBJ2-3,TRBV5-1,TRBD1,.,CASSGTGGSSDTQYF,TGCGCCAGCAGCGGAACAGGGGGGAGCTCAGATACGCAGTATTTT
TRBJ2-3,TRBV13,.,.,CASSLLNTDTQYF,TGTGCCAGCAGCTTACTTAACACAGATACGCAGTATTTT
TRBJ2-7,TRBV7-3,.,.,CASSLAPDRFYEQYF,TGTGCCAGCAGCTTAGCGCCGGACAGATTCTACGAGCAGTACTTC
TRBJ2-5,TRBV10-3,TRBD2,few,CAISEIGLAGSETQYF,TGTGCCATCAGTGAGATCGGACTAGCGGGTAGTGAGACCCAGTACTTC
TRBJ2-1,TRBV20-1,TRBD1,.,CSAGQGHEQFF,TGCAGTGCTGGACAGGGACATGAGCAGTTCTTC
TRBJ2-5,TRBV6-5,.,.,CASSYSGRWDQETQYF,TGTGCCAGCAGTTACAGTGGGAGGTGGGACCAAGAGACCCAGTACTTC